The clone carrying this TCR beta chain was counted between two and nine times. The antigen remains unidentified. The sample comes from a study of identical twins. Overall study findings and caveats: Sharing of beta out-of-frame sequences by twins showed a weaker excess.

Trimming cost V 4 bases and J 6 bases, with 10 bases left between them. Germline values: CDR1 LGHDT, CDR2 YNNKEL (reference sequence). This CDR3 has 12 residues. A universal primer site was incorporated via template switching, and the cDNA contained unique molecular identifiers. TCRdb reanalysed the 5' RACE reads using MiXCR and keeps one entry per CDR3 protein. The profile shows 500,000 to 600,000 distinct CDR3 sequences, 22% of them singletons. A further study also used this sample, focusing on T cells expressing NK-cell markers. That paper notes: With respect to HCMV, seven of the eight sequenced donors were seropositive, and one was seronegative. A handful of donors showed these clonotypes also leading the CD3+CD56-NKG2C+ fraction.

This chain joins TRBV3-1 and TRBJ2-7; no reliable D call. The receptor was isolated from a woman aged 18-29 years in good health. The sequencing input was CD4+ T cells sorted from blood. For the CDR3, the DNA is TGTGCCAGCAGCCTCCCGCTAGGCGAGCAGTACTTC. It yields the protein CASSLPLGEQYF.